Shown below are 2 T cell receptor beta chains from a single sample sequenced in a study of chemoradiotherapy in HPV16-positive cancers. TCRdb keeps only in-frame clones here, not all; method: immunoSEQ multiplex PCR. The top ten hold about 2.1% of the sample, which has about 21,000 clones, more than 70% seen once. The sample here was blood, taken from a patient who underwent chemoradiotherapy. The origin of the receptors is a human donor with HPV-associated anogenital cancer.

The chain couples TRBV19 to TRBJ2-4; no clear D gene. The germline V gene has CDR1 LNHDA and CDR2 SQIVND (reference sequence). Trimming took off 6 bases at V and 0 bases at J, with 12 bases between the two ends. The CDR3 loop spans 15 amino acids. CDR3 loop: CASRTPGLAKNIQYF. For the CDR3, the DNA is TGTGCCAGTAGGACTCCCGGGCTAGCCAAAAACATTCAGTACTTC. Complete variable domain (other parts from reference TRBV19 and TRBJ2-4): DGGITQSPKYLFRKEGQNVTLSCEQNLNHDAMYWYRQDPGQGLRLIYYSQIVNDFQKGDIAEGYSVSREKKESFPLTVTSAQKNPTAFYLCASRTPGLAKNIQYFGAGTRLSVL.

The rearrangement joins TRBV6-5 to TRBJ1-2; the D is unclear. This CDR3 comprises 13 residues. V was cut by 0 bases and J by 7 bases, with 9 bases left in between. The V gene's germline CDR1 is MNHEY and CDR2 SVGAGI. CDR3 protein: CASSYSTFGGYTF. Here the CDR3 DNA reads TGTGCCAGCAGTTACTCAACTTTCGGTGGCTACACCTTC.